This entry lists 30 T cell receptor beta chains sequenced from one sample in a study of blood T cell repertoires in COVID-19 (dated by TCRdb to 2018 to 2021). The protocol used for the library was the immunoSEQ multiplex PCR assay. The clones in this table, taken by TCRdb from immuneACCESS, are in-frame only. Not every clone is retained; where verified, under half of the shortfall comes from an unresolved V gene, and the cause of the rest is unknown. The sample table contains around 130,000 clones; only one count was recorded for around 80% of them. The ten top clones hold 1.9% of the sample. What was sequenced was peripheral blood. All receptors come from a man aged 65 to 79 with acute or convalescent COVID-19.

The J gene is TRBJ1-1, the V gene TRBV3-1 (or the pseudogene TRBV3-2); TRBD1 matches 8 bases. Trimming at V came to 4 bases and at J to 3 bases, leaving 7 bases not matched to a gene. Per germline, CDR1 LGHDT and CDR2 YNNKEL (reference sequence). The CDR3 extends over 15 amino acids. CDR3 region: CASSPRDRRYTEAFF. The CDR3 nucleotides are TGTGCCAGCAGCCCCCGGGACAGGCGTTACACTGAAGCTTTCTTT.

The chain recombines TRBV4-1 with TRBJ1-5; D may be TRBD1 (5 bases). The V gene lost 0 bases and the J gene lost 5 bases, with 11 bases spanning the gap. The CDR3 runs 15 residues. Germline V gene sequence: CDR1 MGHRA, CDR2 YSYEKL. The CDR3 region has the DNA TGCGCCAGCAGCCAAGATCGGGGGGGTTATCAGCCCCAGCATTTT. It specifies CASSQDRGGYQPQHF.

The chain employs TRBV4-1 and TRBJ1-2, with 7 bases matching TRBD1. The CDR3 covers 16 residues. Germline loops: CDR1 MGHRA, CDR2 YSYEKL. Germline trimming cut 2 bases from V and 8 bases from J; bases unmatched to any gene: 14. The CDR3 loop reads CASSQQAPRGGGGYTF. The CDR3 DNA is TGCGCCAGCAGCCAACAAGCCCCACGAGGGGGCGGAGGCTACACCTTC.

This rearrangement joins TRBV18 to TRBJ1-2; D gene uncertain. CDR3 length equals 14 residues. Germline values: CDR1 KGHSH, CDR2 LQKENI. Trimming removed 2 bases from V and 1 base from J, with 8 bases in between. CDR3 amino acids: CASSPTRVNYGYTF. The CDR3, as DNA: TGTGCCAGCTCACCAACGAGGGTTAACTATGGCTACACCTTC.

J is TRBJ1-1 and V is TRBV10-3; 7 bases are a match to TRBD1. There are 13 residues in the CDR3. The ends lost 10 bases at V and 2 bases at J; junction bases unmatched: 7. CDR1 is ENHRY, CDR2 SYGVKD, per germline. CDR3 amino acids: CATGTDLNTEAFF. DNA for the CDR3: TGTGCCACCGGGACAGACCTCAACACTGAAGCTTTCTTT.

The sample holds a few counts of this clone. The rearrangement uses TRBV11-1 and TRBJ2-7, with 8 bases fitting TRBD2. V lost 2 bases to trimming and J lost 5 bases; unmatched junction nucleotides: 8. Germline values: CDR1 SGHAT, CDR2 FQDESV (reference sequence). CDR3 length: 15 amino acids. The CDR3 sequence is CASSLNRGGLHEQYF. The CDR3 bases are TGTGCCAGCAGCTTAAATCGGGGGGGCCTCCACGAGCAGTACTTC.

The J gene is TRBJ1-1, the V gene TRBV3-1 (or the pseudogene TRBV3-2); no reliable D call. Germline V gene sequence: CDR1 LGHDT, CDR2 YNNKEL (reference sequence). V lost 7 bases to trimming and J lost 0 bases, with 15 bases between them. CDR3 size: 15 residues. The CDR3 protein is CASTREAKLNTEAFF. CDR3 bases: TGTGCCAGCACCCGTGAAGCCAAACTGAACACTGAAGCTTTCTTT.

The chain employs TRBV3-1 (or the pseudogene TRBV3-2) and TRBJ2-1; D perhaps matches TRBD2 (6 bases). This CDR3 is built from 15 residues. V gave up 3 bases and J gave up 5 bases, with 14 bases separating them. CDR1 and CDR2 (germline): LGHDT, YNNKEL (reference sequence). CDR3 DNA: TGTGCCAGCAGCCACCCCACCGGGACTCACAATGAGCAGTTCTTC. Translated, it gives CASSHPTGTHNEQFF.

This clone showed up just a few times. The V and J genes are TRBV18 and TRBJ1-1, with 7 bases lining up with TRBD1. V lost 4 bases to trimming and J lost 3 bases; unmatched junction nucleotides: 5. This CDR3 has 14 amino acids. Per germline, CDR1 KGHSH and CDR2 LQKENI. The CDR3 sequence: CASSLQGTDTEAFF. CDR3 sequence (DNA): TGTGCCAGCTCACTACAGGGGACGGACACTGAAGCTTTCTTT.

V and J are TRBV29-1 and TRBJ1-4; D is undetermined. V lost 0 bases and J lost 7, with 12 bases in between. Germline CDR1 SQVTM, CDR2 ANQGSEA. CDR3 size: 14 residues. This CDR3 is CSVEDPNGSEKLFF. The DNA of the CDR3 is TGCAGCGTTGAAGACCCTAACGGGAGTGAAAAACTGTTTTTT.

V usage is TRBV18 and J usage is TRBJ2-6; 7 bases agree with TRBD2. This CDR3 is built from 16 residues. Germline CDR1 KGHSH, CDR2 LQKENI. The V gene end was trimmed by 2 bases and the J gene end by 0 bases; junction bases not matched to a gene: 1. The CDR3 is CASSPGGGSGANVLTF. CDR3 bases: TGTGCCAGCTCACCAGGCGGGGGCTCTGGGGCCAACGTCCTGACTTTC.

This rearrangement joins TRBV3-1 (or the pseudogene TRBV3-2) to TRBJ2-7; 7 bases agree with TRBD2. V lost 4 bases and J lost 3; bases outside the gene matches: 6. CDR3 length equals 14 residues. The germline CDR1 and CDR2 sequences are LGHDT and YNNKEL (reference sequence). CDR3 protein: CASSLSTGGYEQYF. For the CDR3, the DNA is TGTGCCAGCAGCCTCAGCACGGGGGGCTACGAGCAGTACTTC.

V is TRBV11-3 and J is TRBJ2-1, with TRBD2 matching over 11 bases. The CDR3 runs to 17 residues. Trimming at V came to 1 base and at J to 4 bases, leaving 6 bases not matched to a gene. Germline V gives CDR1 SGHNT, CDR2 YENEEA. The CDR3 DNA reads as TGTGCCAGCAGCTTAGGTGTAGCGGGGGGGCTTTACAATGAGCAGTTCTTC. It encodes CASSLGVAGGLYNEQFF.

The chain has TRBV6-6 and TRBJ2-3; the D gene is possibly TRBD2 (6 bases). V was clipped by 0 bases and J by 6 bases, with 16 bases between them. The V gene's germline CDR1 is MNHNY and CDR2 SVGAGI (reference sequence). The CDR3 runs 16 residues. CDR3 sequence: CASSYSRLVVLDTQYF. The CDR3 bases are TGTGCCAGCAGTTACTCCCGACTAGTCGTGTTGGATACGCAGTATTTT.

This chain connects TRBV11-2 to TRBJ2-2, with D uncertain. Germline V gene sequence: CDR1 SGHAT, CDR2 FQNNGV. V was trimmed by 3 bases and J by 0 bases, leaving 14 bases between them. This CDR3 spans 17 amino acids. CDR3 sequence: CASSFLFRSANTGELFF. The DNA of the CDR3 is TGTGCCAGCAGCTTCTTATTTAGGAGCGCGAACACCGGGGAGCTGTTTTTT.

This clone appeared once. The gene calls are TRBV2 and TRBJ2-7, with 10 bases lining up with TRBD1. Trimming removed 7 bases from V and 5 bases from J; junction bases left unmatched: 8. CDR3 size: 14 residues. Germline values: CDR1 SNHLY, CDR2 FYNNEI. This CDR3 is CASNRQGAGDEQYF. The CDR3 DNA reads TGTGCCAGCAACCGACAGGGGGCTGGCGACGAGCAGTACTTC.

The chain links TRBV5-1 to TRBJ2-7; possibly TRBD2 for D (6 bases). The germline V gene has CDR1 SGHRS and CDR2 YFSETQ. V lost 4 bases and J 3 bases, leaving 14 bases between the germline ends. This CDR3 spans 14 amino acids. The CDR3 DNA follows: TGCGCCAGCAGCCCGGGGGACCACGTCTACGAGCAGTACTTC. Translation gives CASSPGDHVYEQYF.

The rearrangement joins TRBV5-6 to TRBJ1-5, with D tentatively TRBD1 (5 bases). The CDR3 covers 15 residues. Looked up from germline, CDR1 is SGHDT and CDR2 is YYEEEE. Trimming shortened V by 1 base and J by 3 bases, and 11 bases separated the two germline ends. The CDR3 nucleotides read TGTGCCAGCAGCTTGTCGACAGCTGCCAATCAGCCCCAGCATTTT. Amino acids: CASSLSTAANQPQHF.

The chain carries TRBV27 and TRBJ1-4, with D possibly being TRBD1 (5 bases). The CDR3 runs 14 residues. The germline V and J ends were trimmed by 6 bases and 6 bases, with 14 bases remaining between them. CDR1 is MNHEY and CDR2 is SMNVEV in the germline V gene (reference sequence). CDR3: CASSNTGYYEKLFF. Written as DNA, the CDR3 is TGTGCCAGCAGCAATACAGGATACTATGAAAAACTGTTTTTT.

The chain is built from TRBV4-1 and TRBJ1-2; 7 bases are a match to TRBD1. V was pared by 4 bases and J by 5 bases, with 10 bases of the junction left unmatched. CDR1 is MGHRA and CDR2 is YSYEKL in the germline V gene. The CDR3 extends over 15 amino acids. CDR3: CASSRQPGQPYGYTF. The CDR3 DNA reads as TGCGCCAGCAGCCGCCAACCGGGACAGCCTTATGGCTACACCTTC.

This chain uses TRBV5-1 with TRBJ2-3, with D tentatively TRBD1 (6 bases). Germline-derived CDR1 and CDR2 are SGHRS and YFSETQ. The V end lost 1 base, the J end lost 2 bases, and 14 bases lay between the germline ends. This CDR3 comprises 16 residues. The CDR3 coding sequence is TGCGCCAGCAGCTTGAGGCCAGGGGCCTACACAGATACGCAGTATTTT. Its translation: CASSLRPGAYTDTQYF.

The rearrangement uses TRBV7-9 and TRBJ2-7; D gene ambiguous. Trimming took 4 bases from V and 0 from J, leaving 22 bases between them. This CDR3 is 18 amino acids long. The germline V gene encodes CDR1 SEHNR and CDR2 FQNEAQ (reference sequence). This CDR3 is CASSSTSPGHTFSYEQYF. CDR3 DNA sequence: TGTGCCAGCAGCTCCACCTCCCCGGGTCATACCTTCTCCTACGAGCAGTACTTC.

This chain joins TRBV6-1 and TRBJ2-7; 8 bases line up with TRBD1. The CDR3 has 15 residues. V gave up 2 bases and J gave up 4 bases; unmatched junction bases: 7. Germline V gene data show CDR1 as MNHNS and CDR2 as SASEGT. The CDR3 coding sequence is TGTGCCAGCAGTGAATACCTGGACAGGGAGTACGAGCAGTACTTC. Amino acid sequence: CASSEYLDREYEQYF.

The chain carries TRBV6-5 and TRBJ2-1; D may be TRBD2 (6 bases). V shed 10 bases and J shed 8 bases, with 15 bases lying between them. The germline CDR1 and CDR2 sequences are MNHEY and SVGAGI. This CDR3 is built from 12 residues. The CDR3 loop is CANNPGLDEQFF. In nucleotides, the CDR3 is TGTGCCAACAATCCGGGACTGGATGAGCAGTTCTTC.

For the CDR3, the DNA is TGTGCCAGCAGCTTCAGGGAGGGAGATTTCGCGAACACCGGGGAGCTGTTTTTT. This codes for CASSFREGDFANTGELFF. The V gene is TRBV7-9, the J gene TRBJ2-2; 7 positions agree with TRBD2. Per the germline V gene, CDR1 is SEHNR and CDR2 is FQNEAQ (reference sequence). Trimming at V came to 3 bases and at J to 0 bases, leaving 10 bases not matched to a gene. The CDR3 has 18 residues.

This clone was seen only a few times. This sequence joins TRBV7-2 and TRBJ2-7, with 12 bases matching TRBD2. Unmatched junction bases numbered 2, after V lost 5 bases and J lost 3 bases. The germline V gene has CDR1 SGHTA and CDR2 FQGNSA. This CDR3 has 14 residues. CDR3 in DNA: TGTGCCAGCAGCCCGACTAGCGGGGGCTACGAGCAGTACTTC. Amino acid sequence: CASSPTSGGYEQYF.

The chain links TRBV11-2 to TRBJ2-2, with D possibly TRBD2 on 6 matching bases. The V end was cut by 3 bases, the J end by 3 bases, with 11 bases between. This CDR3 has 15 residues. Germline V lookup: CDR1 SGHAT, CDR2 FQNNGV. The CDR3 sequence: CASSFRGRDTGELFF. CDR3 bases: TGTGCCAGCAGCTTTCGGGGGAGAGACACCGGGGAGCTGTTTTTT.

The gene calls are TRBV10-2 and TRBJ2-7; TRBD2 aligns across 8 bases. The J segment lost 1 base and the V segment lost 7 bases, leaving 15 bases of the junction unmatched. Germline CDR1 and CDR2: WSHSY and SAAADI. The CDR3 runs 17 residues. CDR3 bases: TGCGCCAGCACCGGCGGGGGGCCGACTTCATCTTCCTACGAGCAGTACTTC. This sequence encodes CASTGGGPTSSSYEQYF.

This rearrangement joins TRBV6-5 to TRBJ2-1; D perhaps matches TRBD2 (5 bases). CDR1 is MNHEY and CDR2 is SVGAGI in the germline V gene. V was cut by 2 bases and J by 12 bases, with 14 bases left in between. The CDR3 loop spans 13 amino acids. The CDR3: CASSYTSGSRQFF. CDR3 bases: TGTGCCAGCAGTTACACTTCGGGGTCTAGGCAGTTCTTC.

The chain employs TRBV7-2 and TRBJ2-1, with D possibly TRBD2 on 6 matching bases. This CDR3 region has 15 residues. Germline CDR1 is SGHTA and CDR2 is FQGNSA. Trimming stripped 5 bases from V and 0 bases from J, with 11 bases between. The CDR3 region has the DNA TGTGCCAGCAGCGGGACTTTTAGCTCCTACAATGAGCAGTTCTTC. Its protein is CASSGTFSSYNEQFF.